This T cell receptor beta chain was recorded in a study of post-analysis software for immune sequencing data. General study points: For normalized Chao1 diversity, multiple sclerosis patients scored significantly lower than controls did. Roughly 5 TRBV segments were significantly more frequent in patients than in controls. TRBV5-6, TRBV5-1 and TRBV20-1 were among these segments.

The CDR3 length is 15 residues. TCR beta cDNA libraries included unique molecular identifiers. TCRdb ran MiXCR on the PCR reads and lists one entry per CDR3 protein. The sample records around 440,000 distinct CDR3 sequences, roughly 46% being singletons. This clonotype came up a few times. What it binds is not known. A junction boundary mismatches the germline segment, possibly from a read error. Input material: blood. The clonotype originates from a girl aged 5-17 years with multiple sclerosis. The chain recombines TRBV12-3 or TRBV12-4 with TRBJ2-3; 10 bases agree with TRBD2. The CDR3 DNA is TGTGCCAGCAGCTTAGCGGGAGGAAGGTCAGATACGCAGTATTTT. Its translation: CASSLAGGRSDTQYF.